This TCR beta chain is drawn from a study of spatial heterogeneity in lung cancer. Study findings and constraints: The study found ubiquitous expanded tumor TCRs in blood more at resection than follow-up.

Unique molecular identifiers, one per molecule, were present on every TCR cDNA molecule. TCRdb itself ran the 5' RACE reads through MiXCR, one entry per CDR3 protein. Altogether 40,000 to 45,000 distinct CDR3 sequences are present, around 7.1% being singletons, with the ten largest covering around 45%. As for time point: sample taken at primary tumor resection. Tumor, nontumor lung or frozen PBMC supplied whole RNA that was sequenced unsorted. Germline loops: CDR1 SNHLY, CDR2 FYNNEI. The CDR3 loop spans 18 amino acids. J was trimmed by 3 bases and V by 3 bases; bases with no gene match: 9. This clonotype was observed a few times. Its target is not known.

The chain couples TRBV2 to TRBJ2-5; 14 bases fit TRBD2. This sequence originates from a female donor with early-stage non-small cell lung cancer. Here the sequenced sample was PBMCs, taken at surgery. The CDR3 coding sequence is TGTGCCAGCAGTGATTCGGGACTAGCGGGGGCGATAAAAGAGACCCAGTACTTC. It is translated as CASSDSGLAGAIKETQYF.